These 27 T cell receptor delta chains share one sample of origin, sequenced in a study of gamma-delta chains in newborns, infants, children. TCRdb ran CATT on the reads. The sample lists 5,500 or so delta-chain clones; more than 1.5% were seen once. The sequencing sample was made of blood. All receptors come from a child who was a newborn, infant or young child, either healthy, febrile or measles-vaccinated (not recorded which).

This clone was seen a few times. TCRdb assigns this DNA the protein of a much larger clone, which departs from its translation at residue 9; this likely reflects a read error, and the protein shown comes from translating the DNA. The chain uses TRDV2 and TRDJ3; 10 positions agree with TRDD3. Germline assignment: CDR1 GEAIGNYY and CDR2 EKD. This CDR3 has 18 amino acids. V dropped 3 bases and J dropped 2; count of bases not matched to a gene: 6. As DNA, the CDR3 is TGTGCCTGTGACGGCGGGGGATACGGCGCCTGGGACACCCGACAGATGTTTTTC. Its protein product is CACDGGGYGAWDTRQMFF.

Within the sample, this clone is medium-sized. Other DNA sequences in the same sample also yield this CDR3. The rearrangement joins TRDV2 to TRDJ3; 8 nucleotides line up with TRDD3. Losses at the gene ends were 0 bases for V and 0 bases for J; bases not matched to a gene: 9. The germline V gene encodes CDR1 GEAIGNYY and CDR2 EKD. This CDR3 region has 20 residues. CDR3 nucleotides: TGTGCCTGTGACACCGTTTGGGGGATCCGAAGCTCCTGGGACACCCGACAGATGTTTTTC. Protein: CACDTVWGIRSSWDTRQMFF.

This clone is termed medium-sized. Other nucleotide sequences in the sample specify the same CDR3. The chain recombines TRDV2 with TRDJ3, with 8 bases identical to TRDD3. Germline CDR1 GEAIGNYY, CDR2 EKD. V lost 1 base to trimming and J lost 0 bases; unmatched junction nucleotides: 4. CDR3 length equals 18 residues. The CDR3 bases are TGTGCCTGTGACACGGCAGGGGGATACTCCTGGGACACCCGACAGATGTTTTTC. It encodes CACDTAGGYSWDTRQMFF.

Comments on this clone: Translating this DNA gives a protein that differs at residue 11 from the TCRdb one, which belongs to a much larger clone; a read error is likely, and the protein shown is this translation. The chain combines TRDV2 with TRDJ3; TRDD3 aligns across 8 bases. This CDR3 has 16 amino acids. Germline CDR1 reads GEAIGNYY; CDR2 reads EKD. The CDR3 is CACDGIRHWDARQMFF. CDR3 nucleotides: TGTGCCTGTGACGGGATACGCCACTGGGACGCCCGACAGATGTTTTTC.

A word on this clone: A far more abundant clone sits one base away, making this likely a read error. The sample has other DNA sequences that encode this CDR3 too. The chain combines TRDV2 with TRDJ2; D remains ambiguous. CDR1 and CDR2 from the germline V gene are GEAIGNYY and EKD. This CDR3 is built from 10 residues. Deletions cut 8 bases from V and 5 bases from J, with 5 bases between. The DNA for the CDR3 is TGTGCCTACTGTACAGCACAACTCTTCTTT. It translates to CAYCTAQLFF.

In regard to this clone: The TCRdb record carries a much larger clone's protein, which differs from this DNA's translation at residue 8; a read error is the likely cause, and the protein listed here is the DNA translation. Other DNA sequences in this specimen translate into the identical CDR3. The J gene is TRDJ3, the V gene TRDV2; 8 nucleotides line up with TRDD3. Germline V lookup: CDR1 GEAIGNYY, CDR2 EKD. J gave up 6 bases and V 2 bases, and 5 bases lay outside the gene matches. The CDR3 is 16 amino acids. In nucleotides, the CDR3 is TGTGCCTGTGACATACTGGGGGCTACGGACACCCGACAGATGTTTTTC. Encoded protein: CACDILGATDTRQMFF.

This clone appeared many times. It is likely a read error: a sequence one base away is far more abundant. At the DNA level, this CDR3 is encoded by other sequences in the same sample as well. V usage is TRDV2 and J usage is TRDJ2; 10 bases are a match to TRDD3. Germline CDR1 and CDR2: GEAIGNYY and EKD. The CDR3 has 14 amino acids. The CDR3 sequence is CACDTVGDTAQLFF. The CDR3 bases are TGTGCCTGTGACACCGTGGGGGATACAGCGCAACTCTTCTTT.

This clone is labeled as medium-sized. The sample carries other DNA sequences with the same CDR3. CDR3 sequence reads: CACDTVEVSSWDTRQMFF. In DNA form, the CDR3 reads TGTGCCTGTGACACTGTGGAGGTTAGCTCCTGGGACACCCGACAGATGTTTTTC. V gene TRDV2 combines with J gene TRDJ3; D remains ambiguous. This CDR3 is 18 amino acids long. Trimming took 1 base from V and 0 from J, leaving 12 bases between them. Germline V gene data show CDR1 as GEAIGNYY and CDR2 as EKD.

Of note for this clone: A far larger clone is a single base away, which makes a read error likely. The chain employs TRDV2 and TRDJ3; TRDD3 agrees at 11 bases. This CDR3 has 19 residues. Germline CDR1 is GEAIGNYY and CDR2 is EKD. The CDR3 DNA reads TGTGCCTGTGACACCGTTTTACTGGGGGATATTTGGGACACCCGACAGACGTTTTTC. The encoded protein is CACDTVLLGDIWDTRQTFF.

Judged by abundance, this clone is medium-sized. A much larger clone lies a single base off, so this may be a read error. The rearrangement uses TRDV2 and TRDJ3; 11 positions match TRDD3. Germline loops: CDR1 GEAIGNYY, CDR2 EKD. V shed 0 bases, J shed 1 base, and the junction held 4 bases outside the gene matches. The CDR3 is made up of 19 amino acids. This CDR3 is CACDTVGDTRSWDTRQMFF. In DNA form, the CDR3 reads TGTGCCTGTGACACCGTGGGGGATACGAGGTCCTGGGACACCCGACAGATGTTTTTC.

This clone rates as large. The sample holds other DNA sequences that translate to the same CDR3. This chain links TRDV2 with TRDJ3, with TRDD3 as a possible D gene (5 bases). Germline V gene data show CDR1 as GEAIGNYY and CDR2 as EKD. CDR3 length equals 14 residues. Trimming removed 3 bases from V and 5 bases from J, with 7 bases in between. The CDR3 coding sequence is TGTGCCTGTGACGTACTGGGGGACACCCGACAGATGTTTTTC. The encoded protein is CACDVLGDTRQMFF.

This clone was counted only a few times. TCRdb pairs this DNA with a much larger clone's protein that differs at residue 16, likely a read error; the protein shown was translated from the DNA. Other DNA sequences in this specimen translate into the identical CDR3. The chain couples TRDV2 to TRDJ3; D might be TRDD3 (6 bases). The CDR3 consists of 18 residues. Germline CDR1 is GEAIGNYY and CDR2 is EKD. Here the CDR3 reads CACDTVGDSSWDTRQTFF. The CDR3 nucleotides are TGTGCCTGTGACACCGTAGGGGATTCGAGCTGGGACACCCGACAGACGTTTTTC.

This clone is medium-sized in the sample. V usage is TRDV2 and J usage is TRDJ3; the match to TRDD3 covers 8 bases. Germline V gene lookup returns CDR1 GEAIGNYY and CDR2 EKD. The CDR3 is made up of 17 amino acids. V shed 2 bases and J 2 bases; nucleotides not matched to a gene: 4. CDR3 sequence reads: CACDSTGGTWDTRQMFF. In nucleotides, the CDR3 is TGTGCCTGTGACAGTACTGGGGGTACCTGGGACACCCGACAGATGTTTTTC.

This clone is termed medium-sized. The chain joins TRDV2 to TRDJ3; 7 nucleotides align to TRDD3. The CDR3 sequence is 18 residues long. Per the germline V gene, CDR1 is GEAIGNYY and CDR2 is EKD. V shed 0 bases, J shed 0 bases, and the junction held 4 bases outside the gene matches. CDR3 protein: CACDTWGRSSWDTRQMFF. The DNA for the CDR3 is TGTGCCTGTGACACCTGGGGGAGAAGCTCCTGGGACACCCGACAGATGTTTTTC.

About this clone: A much larger clone sits a single nucleotide away, making a read error possible. Other nucleotide sequences in the sample specify the same CDR3. The chain carries TRDV2 and TRDJ3; TRDD3 matches 11 bases. CDR3 length: 19 residues. From germline, CDR1 is GEAIGNYY and CDR2 EKD. For the CDR3, the DNA is TGTGCCTGCGACACCATTATTTCCTTACTGGGGGATAATACCCGACAGATGTTTTTC. Its protein is CACDTIISLLGDNTRQMFF.

Comments on this clone: A read error may be the cause here, since a much bigger clone is one base away. V gene TRDV2 combines with J gene TRDJ1; 12 bases line up with TRDD3. This CDR3 is 16 amino acids long. Germline V gene lookup returns CDR1 GEAIGNYY and CDR2 EKD. The CDR3 protein is CACDTAWGIRTDRLIF. CDR3 DNA sequence: TGTGCCTGTGACACTGCCTGGGGGATACGAACCGATAGACTCATCTTT.

This clone is judged medium-sized. V usage is TRDV2 and J usage is TRDJ2; TRDD3 matches at 10 bases. V gave up 0 bases and J gave up 8 bases; unmatched junction bases: 5. The CDR3 sequence is 15 residues long. CDR1 and CDR2 (germline): GEAIGNYY, EKD. CDR3 bases: TGTGCCTGTGACACCGTGGGGGATACAGTGGCACAACTCTTCTTT. Translating gives CACDTVGDTVAQLFF.

By frequency in the sample, this clone is medium-sized. The rearrangement uses TRDV2 and TRDJ1; 8 nucleotides agree with TRDD3. J gave up 3 bases and V 0 bases, and 5 bases lay outside the gene matches. Germline assignment: CDR1 GEAIGNYY and CDR2 EKD. CDR3 length equals 15 residues. CDR3 DNA: TGTGCCTGTGACACCGTGGGATACGAAGCCGATAAACTCATCTTT. Amino acid sequence: CACDTVGYEADKLIF.

Worth noting for this clone: With a far larger clone one base away, a read error is the likely cause. This chain links TRDV2 with TRDJ1, with 13 bases lining up with TRDD3. Germline CDR1 reads GEAIGNYY; CDR2 reads EKD. The junction had 3 bases not matched to a gene; V was cut back by 3 bases and J by 0 bases. CDR3 size: 16 residues. The CDR3 loop is CACDALGDTYTDKLIF. The CDR3, as DNA: TGTGCCTGTGACGCACTGGGGGATACGTACACCGATAAACTCATCTTT.

This clone is medium-sized (0.01 to 0.1%) within its sample. The sample contains more than one DNA sequence encoding this CDR3. The rearrangement uses TRDV2 and TRDJ3, with a possible D match to TRDD3 (5 bases). CDR1 is GEAIGNYY, CDR2 EKD, per germline. There are 19 residues in the CDR3. V dropped 0 bases and J dropped 0 bases, with 14 bases sitting between them. In DNA form, the CDR3 reads TGTGCCTGTGACACCGCCGGGGGCCCCAGCTCCTGGGACACCCGACAGATGTTTTTC. It specifies CACDTAGGPSSWDTRQMFF.

This clone is judged medium-sized. V and J are TRDV2 and TRDJ2; TRDD3 aligns across 10 bases. Germline CDR1 reads GEAIGNYY; CDR2 reads EKD. The trim removed 3 bases at V and 5 bases at J, leaving 5 bases unmatched. There are 15 residues in the CDR3. CDR3 DNA: TGTGCCTGTGACGGGATACTGGGGGATACAGCACAACTCTTCTTT. It specifies CACDGILGDTAQLFF.

The chain recombines TRDV2 with TRDJ3; 7 bases are a match to TRDD3. The germline CDR1 and CDR2 sequences are GEAIGNYY and EKD. The CDR3 totals 17 residues. Trimming at V came to 3 bases and at J to 0 bases, leaving 4 bases not matched to a gene. The CDR3 bases are TGTGCCTGTGACGTACTGGGGAGCTCCTGGGACACCCGACAGATGTTTTTC. Its translation: CACDVLGSSWDTRQMFF.

This clone rates as medium-sized. Other DNA variants within this sample encode the same CDR3. The chain uses TRDV2 and TRDJ3, with 13 bases that match TRDD3. The CDR3 spans 19 residues. Unmatched junction bases numbered 3, after V lost 2 bases and J lost 0 bases. In germline, CDR1 is GEAIGNYY, CDR2 EKD. CDR3 DNA: TGTGCCTGTGACAGTACTGGGGGATACGGCTCCTGGGACACCCGACAGATGTTTTTC. It yields the protein CACDSTGGYGSWDTRQMFF.

This clone occurred a few times. TCRdb's protein, taken from a much larger clone, differs from this DNA's translation at residue 6, likely owing to a read error; the protein displayed comes from the DNA. The chain's CDR3 is CACDTILGGSWDTRQMFF. CDR3 in DNA: TGCGCCTGTGACACCATACTGGGGGGCTCCTGGGACACCCGACAGATGTTTTTC. The chain uses TRDV2 and TRDJ3; 8 bases align to TRDD3. The CDR3 consists of 18 residues. Germline V gene sequence: CDR1 GEAIGNYY, CDR2 EKD.

There are a few counts of this clone. This DNA's translation differs at residue 8 from TCRdb's protein, which comes from a much larger clone; a read error is likely, and the protein shown is translated from the DNA. The chain couples TRDV2 to TRDJ3, with 7 nucleotides matching TRDD3. Germline V gene sequence: CDR1 GEAIGNYY, CDR2 EKD. Losses at the gene ends were 0 bases for V and 0 bases for J; bases not matched to a gene: 7. The CDR3 has 19 residues. The CDR3 here is CACDTLGAVPSWDTRQMFF. The CDR3 DNA sequence: TGTGCCTGTGACACCCTGGGGGCTGTCCCCTCCTGGGACACCCGACAGATGTTTTTC.

Comments on this clone: TCRdb attributes to this sequence the protein of a much larger clone, which differs from the DNA translation at residue 13; a read error is likely, and the protein displayed is translated from the DNA. V gene TRDV2 combines with J gene TRDJ2; 13 bases map to TRDD3. The CDR3 covers 15 residues. Per germline, CDR1 GEAIGNYY and CDR2 EKD. In DNA form, the CDR3 reads TGTGCCTGTGACAAACTGGGGGATACGCCAGCACAACCCTTCTTT. This sequence encodes CACDKLGDTPAQPFF.

With respect to this clone: TCRdb's protein, taken from a much larger clone, differs from this DNA's translation at residue 16, likely owing to a read error; the protein displayed comes from the DNA. The V and J genes are TRDV2 and TRDJ3, with D possibly being TRDD3 (5 bases). Looked up from germline, CDR1 is GEAIGNYY and CDR2 is EKD. This CDR3 comprises 18 residues. The CDR3 DNA reads as TGTGCCTGTGACACCGGGGACCCCCGCTCCTGGGACACCCGACAGACGTTTTTC. Translated: CACDTGDPRSWDTRQTFF.